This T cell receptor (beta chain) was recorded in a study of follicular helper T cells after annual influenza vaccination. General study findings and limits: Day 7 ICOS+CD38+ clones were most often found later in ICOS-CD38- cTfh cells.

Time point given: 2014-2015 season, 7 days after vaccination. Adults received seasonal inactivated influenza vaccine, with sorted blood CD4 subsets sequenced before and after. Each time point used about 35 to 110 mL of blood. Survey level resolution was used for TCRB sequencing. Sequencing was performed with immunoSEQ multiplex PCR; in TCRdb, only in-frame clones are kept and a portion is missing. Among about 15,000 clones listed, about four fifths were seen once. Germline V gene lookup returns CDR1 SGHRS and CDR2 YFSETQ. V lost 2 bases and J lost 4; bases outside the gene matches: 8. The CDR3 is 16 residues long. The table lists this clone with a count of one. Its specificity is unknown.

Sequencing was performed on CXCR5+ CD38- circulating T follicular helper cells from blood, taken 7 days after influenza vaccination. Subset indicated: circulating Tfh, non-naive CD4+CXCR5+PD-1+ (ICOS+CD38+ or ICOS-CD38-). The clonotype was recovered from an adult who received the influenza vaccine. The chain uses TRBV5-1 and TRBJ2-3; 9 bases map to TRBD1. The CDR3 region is CASSLEGTGRADTQYF. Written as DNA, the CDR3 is TGCGCCAGCAGCTTAGAAGGGACAGGGAGGGCAGATACGCAGTATTTT.